Listed below are T cell receptor beta chains from one sample, sequenced in a study of blood T cell repertoires in COVID-19. The repertoire was sequenced with immunoSEQ multiplex PCR; TCRdb's copy has only in-frame clones and lacks some. The table lists about 91,000 clones, under 85% of them singletons. What was sequenced was peripheral blood. The receptors were gathered from a man aged 65-85 years with acute or convalescent COVID-19. Both conserved end residues are part of each CDR3. D genes are given only for firm matches. Clone size is stated in some rows and not others, as once, few, many or a class when expanded.

clone size: once
D gene: TRBD2
V gene: TRBV10-2
J gene: TRBJ2-3
CDR3 length: 18
CDR3 DNA: TGCGCCAGCCGTCAACGACGGCTAAGCGGGAAAGGAGCAGATACGCAGTATTTT
CDR3 protein: CASRQRRLSGKGADTQYF

clone size: NA
D gene: NA
V gene: TRBV21-1
J gene: TRBJ1-4
CDR3 length: 17
CDR3 DNA: TGTGCCAGCAGCAAAGCGCTTTGGCGCCCAACGGGAGAAAAACTGTTTTTT
CDR3 protein: CASSKALWRPTGEKLFF

clone size: NA
D gene: TRBD1
V gene: TRBV28
J gene: TRBJ1-1
CDR3 length: 16
CDR3 DNA: TGTGCCAGCAGTTTATTGACAGGGCGAGGGAACACTGAAGCTTTCTTT
CDR3 protein: CASSLLTGRGNTEAFF

clone size: NA
D gene: TRBD2
V gene: TRBV2
J gene: TRBJ2-5
CDR3 length: 14
CDR3 DNA: TGTGCCAGCAGTGAATATCTAGCGGAAGAGACCCAGTACTTC
CDR3 protein: CASSEYLAEETQYF

clone size: once
D gene: NA
V gene: TRBV7-6
J gene: TRBJ2-5
CDR3 length: 17
CDR3 DNA: TGTGCCAGCAGCCCCCGCGGATTAGCGGAGGTCGTGGAGACCCAGTACTTC
CDR3 protein: CASSPRGLAEVVETQYF

clone size: NA
D gene: NA
V gene: TRBV19
J gene: TRBJ1-4
CDR3 length: 16
CDR3 DNA: TGCGCGGTAAACCCGTCAGGAGGGGCTGAGGCAGAAAAACTGTTTTTT
CDR3 protein: CAVNPSGGAEAEKLFF

clone size: NA
D gene: NA
V gene: TRBV9
J gene: TRBJ2-5
CDR3 length: 15
CDR3 DNA: TGTGCCAGCAGCGTAGGGGACCGGGACTTAAGGACCCAGTACTTC
CDR3 protein: CASSVGDRDLRTQYF

clone size: NA
D gene: NA
V gene: TRBV28
J gene: TRBJ1-3
CDR3 length: 15
CDR3 DNA: TGTGCCAGCAGACTGGACAAGGCTGCTGGAAACACCATATATTTT
CDR3 protein: CASRLDKAAGNTIYF

clone size: NA
D gene: TRBD2
V gene: TRBV10-3
J gene: TRBJ2-7
CDR3 length: 16
CDR3 DNA: TGTGCCATCAGCGGACTAGCAGCCCTGGGGAACTACGAGCAGTACTTC
CDR3 protein: CAISGLAALGNYEQYF

clone size: NA
D gene: NA
V gene: TRBV2
J gene: TRBJ2-2
CDR3 length: 14
CDR3 DNA: TGTGCCAGCAACGATGGGGGGGCGAGAGGGGAGCTGTTTTTT
CDR3 protein: CASNDGGARGELFF

clone size: NA
D gene: NA
V gene: TRBV15
J gene: TRBJ1-2
CDR3 length: 18
CDR3 DNA: TGTGCCACCAGCAGAGATCCGGGCGGGCGCCCTTCGGACTATGGCTACACCTTC
CDR3 protein: CATSRDPGGRPSDYGYTF

clone size: NA
D gene: NA
V gene: TRBV5-1
J gene: TRBJ2-5
CDR3 length: 14
CDR3 DNA: TGCGCCAGCAGCTTATGGGACGGGGGAGAGACCCAGTACTTC
CDR3 protein: CASSLWDGGETQYF

clone size: NA
D gene: TRBD1
V gene: TRBV5-1
J gene: TRBJ1-1
CDR3 length: 16
CDR3 DNA: TGCGCCAGCAGCTTCGGGACAGCTAAAGCGGACACTGAAGCTTTCTTT
CDR3 protein: CASSFGTAKADTEAFF

clone size: NA
D gene: TRBD1
V gene: TRBV28
J gene: TRBJ2-4
CDR3 length: 16
CDR3 DNA: TGTGCCAGCAGCCCAAGGACAGGCCAAAGGGGAAACATTCAGTACTTC
CDR3 protein: CASSPRTGQRGNIQYF

clone size: NA
D gene: NA
V gene: TRBV19
J gene: TRBJ2-7
CDR3 length: 14
CDR3 DNA: TGTGCCAGTAGACTTTTTGACAGTGACGACGAGCAGTACTTC
CDR3 protein: CASRLFDSDDEQYF

clone size: NA
D gene: NA
V gene: TRBV4-2
J gene: TRBJ2-6
CDR3 length: 15
CDR3 DNA: TGTGCCAGCAGTCTCCCGGGCTCTGGGGCCAACGTCCTGACTTTC
CDR3 protein: CASSLPGSGANVLTF

clone size: few
D gene: TRBD1
V gene: TRBV28
J gene: TRBJ2-6
CDR3 length: 17
CDR3 DNA: TGTGCCAGCAGTTGGACAGGGGGTTCCTCTGGGGCCAACGTCCTGACTTTC
CDR3 protein: CASSWTGGSSGANVLTF

clone size: NA
D gene: TRBD2
V gene: TRBV2
J gene: TRBJ2-2
CDR3 length: 17
CDR3 DNA: TGTGCCAGCAGTGTCCTGGGGGGGAGCCAGAACACCGGGGAGCTGTTTTTT
CDR3 protein: CASSVLGGSQNTGELFF

clone size: few
D gene: TRBD1
V gene: TRBV2
J gene: TRBJ2-5
CDR3 length: 14
CDR3 DNA: TGTGCCAGCAGTGGACGGGACAGGGCGGAGACCCAGTACTTC
CDR3 protein: CASSGRDRAETQYF

clone size: NA
D gene: TRBD1
V gene: TRBV28
J gene: TRBJ2-7
CDR3 length: 15
CDR3 DNA: TGTGCCAGCAGTGAACCGGGACAGGGGGGCTACGAGCAGTACTTC
CDR3 protein: CASSEPGQGGYEQYF

clone size: NA
D gene: NA
V gene: TRBV7-2
J gene: TRBJ1-3
CDR3 length: 15
CDR3 DNA: TGTGCCAGCAGCTTAGACGCAGGGAATGGAAACACCATATATTTT
CDR3 protein: CASSLDAGNGNTIYF

clone size: NA
D gene: NA
V gene: TRBV7-9
J gene: TRBJ2-1
CDR3 length: 15
CDR3 DNA: TGTGCCAGCAGCCGAACGACAGATCGGTTGAATGAGCAGTTCTTC
CDR3 protein: CASSRTTDRLNEQFF

clone size: NA
D gene: NA
V gene: TRBV21-1
J gene: TRBJ1-3
CDR3 length: 17
CDR3 DNA: TGTGCCAGCAGCAAAGAGTTAGGCAGGGGATCCGGAAACACCATATATTTT
CDR3 protein: CASSKELGRGSGNTIYF

clone size: once
D gene: NA
V gene: TRBV19
J gene: TRBJ1-1
CDR3 length: 15
CDR3 DNA: TGTGCCAGTACCCTCGGGCAGGGAGGAAGGACTGAAGCTTTCTTT
CDR3 protein: CASTLGQGGRTEAFF

clone size: few
D gene: TRBD1
V gene: TRBV3-1/TRBV3-2
J gene: TRBJ2-2
CDR3 length: 16
CDR3 DNA: TGTGCCAGCAGCCTCCGGGACAGGGGGGAAAGCGGGGAGCTGTTTTTT
CDR3 protein: CASSLRDRGESGELFF

clone size: NA
D gene: NA
V gene: TRBV5-4
J gene: TRBJ2-1
CDR3 length: 15
CDR3 DNA: TGTGCCAGCAGCTTGGGACGGTCGGAGTACAATGAGCAGTTCTTC
CDR3 protein: CASSLGRSEYNEQFF

clone size: NA
D gene: TRBD2
V gene: TRBV7-3
J gene: TRBJ2-1
CDR3 length: 11
CDR3 DNA: TGTGCCAGCAGCTCGGGAGGGGAGCAGTTCTTC
CDR3 protein: CASSSGGEQFF

clone size: NA
D gene: NA
V gene: TRBV6-5
J gene: TRBJ1-5
CDR3 length: 15
CDR3 DNA: TGTGCCAGCAGTCTCCAACGGGACACGTATCAGCCCCAGCATTTT
CDR3 protein: CASSLQRDTYQPQHF

clone size: NA
D gene: NA
V gene: TRBV9
J gene: TRBJ2-7
CDR3 length: 14
CDR3 DNA: TGTGCCAGCAGCGTAGGTGGGGGCGCCCCCGAGCAGTACTTC
CDR3 protein: CASSVGGGAPEQYF

clone size: NA
D gene: NA
V gene: TRBV28
J gene: TRBJ1-4
CDR3 length: 15
CDR3 DNA: TGTGCCAGCATTCCTTCGACAGGTGGGGTTGAAAAACTGTTTTTT
CDR3 protein: CASIPSTGGVEKLFF

clone size: NA
D gene: NA
V gene: TRBV6-5
J gene: TRBJ1-3
CDR3 length: 15
CDR3 DNA: TGTGCCAGCAGTCTCTTCGGGAGGACTGGAAACACCATATATTTT
CDR3 protein: CASSLFGRTGNTIYF

clone size: few
D gene: NA
V gene: TRBV27
J gene: TRBJ2-7
CDR3 length: 16
CDR3 DNA: TGTGCCAGCAGTTTATCAGCCGGAGGAGTTTCCTACGAGCAGTACTTC
CDR3 protein: CASSLSAGGVSYEQYF

clone size: NA
D gene: NA
V gene: TRBV5-1
J gene: TRBJ1-6
CDR3 length: 15
CDR3 DNA: TGCGCCAGCAGCACAAGCGGGAGGCGAGATTCACCCCTCCACTTT
CDR3 protein: CASSTSGRRDSPLHF

clone size: NA
D gene: NA
V gene: TRBV2
J gene: TRBJ1-6
CDR3 length: 15
CDR3 DNA: TGTGCCAGCAGTGAAGACCGGGACACAACTTCACCCCTCCACTTT
CDR3 protein: CASSEDRDTTSPLHF

clone size: NA
D gene: TRBD2
V gene: TRBV29-1
J gene: TRBJ2-5
CDR3 length: 14
CDR3 DNA: TGCAGCGTTTTCGGCGCGGGAGGGCGAGAGACCCAGTACTTC
CDR3 protein: CSVFGAGGRETQYF

clone size: NA
D gene: TRBD1
V gene: TRBV10-3
J gene: TRBJ2-7
CDR3 length: 13
CDR3 DNA: TGTGCCAGTAGACAGGGCCCCTCCTACGAGCAGTACTTC
CDR3 protein: CASRQGPSYEQYF

clone size: NA
D gene: NA
V gene: TRBV12-3/TRBV12-4
J gene: TRBJ2-7
CDR3 length: 12
CDR3 DNA: TGTGCCAGCAGTTCCCAGTCCTACGAGCAGTACTTC
CDR3 protein: CASSSQSYEQYF